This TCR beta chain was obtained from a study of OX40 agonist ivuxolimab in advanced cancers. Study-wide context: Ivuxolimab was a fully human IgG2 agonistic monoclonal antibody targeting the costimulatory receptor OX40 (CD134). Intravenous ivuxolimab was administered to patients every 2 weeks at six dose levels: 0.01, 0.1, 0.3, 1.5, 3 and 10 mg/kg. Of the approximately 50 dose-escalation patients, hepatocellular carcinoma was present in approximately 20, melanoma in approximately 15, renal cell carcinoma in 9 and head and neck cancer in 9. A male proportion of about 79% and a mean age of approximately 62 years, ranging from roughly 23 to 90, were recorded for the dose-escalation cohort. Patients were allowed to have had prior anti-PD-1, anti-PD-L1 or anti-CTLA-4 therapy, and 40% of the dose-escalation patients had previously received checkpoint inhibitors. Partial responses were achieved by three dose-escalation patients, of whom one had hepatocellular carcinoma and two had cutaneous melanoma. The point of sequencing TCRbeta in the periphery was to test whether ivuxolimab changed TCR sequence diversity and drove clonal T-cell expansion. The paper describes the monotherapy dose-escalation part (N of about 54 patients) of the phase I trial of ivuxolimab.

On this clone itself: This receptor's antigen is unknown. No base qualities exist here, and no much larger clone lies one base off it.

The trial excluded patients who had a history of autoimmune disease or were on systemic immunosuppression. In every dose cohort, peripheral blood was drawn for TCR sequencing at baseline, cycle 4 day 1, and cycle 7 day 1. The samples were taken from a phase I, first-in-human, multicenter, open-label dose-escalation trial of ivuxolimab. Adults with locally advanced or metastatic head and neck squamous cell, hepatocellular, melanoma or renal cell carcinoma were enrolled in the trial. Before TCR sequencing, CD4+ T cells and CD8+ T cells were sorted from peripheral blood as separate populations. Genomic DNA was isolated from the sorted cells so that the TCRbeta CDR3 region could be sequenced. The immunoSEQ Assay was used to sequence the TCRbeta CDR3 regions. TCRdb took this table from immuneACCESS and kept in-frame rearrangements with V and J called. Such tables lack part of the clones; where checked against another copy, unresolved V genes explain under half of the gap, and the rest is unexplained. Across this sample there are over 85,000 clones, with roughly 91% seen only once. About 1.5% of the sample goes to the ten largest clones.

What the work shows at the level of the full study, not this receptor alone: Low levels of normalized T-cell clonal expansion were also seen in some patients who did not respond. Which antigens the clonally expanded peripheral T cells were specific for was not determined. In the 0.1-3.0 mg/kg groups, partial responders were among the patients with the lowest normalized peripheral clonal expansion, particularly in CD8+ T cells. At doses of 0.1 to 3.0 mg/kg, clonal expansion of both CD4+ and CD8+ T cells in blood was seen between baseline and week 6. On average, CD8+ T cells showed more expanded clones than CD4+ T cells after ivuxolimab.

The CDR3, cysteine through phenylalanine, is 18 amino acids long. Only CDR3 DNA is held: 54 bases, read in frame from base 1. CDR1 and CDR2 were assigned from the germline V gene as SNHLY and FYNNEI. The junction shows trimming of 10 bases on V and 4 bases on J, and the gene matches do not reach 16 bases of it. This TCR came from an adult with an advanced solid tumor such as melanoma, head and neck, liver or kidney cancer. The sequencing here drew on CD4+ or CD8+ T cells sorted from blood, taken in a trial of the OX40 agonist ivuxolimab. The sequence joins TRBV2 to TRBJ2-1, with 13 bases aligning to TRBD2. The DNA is TGTGCCACTCGGGCCGGGACTAGCGGGATCGGGTGGTACAATGAGCAGTTCTTC. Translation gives CATRAGTSGIGWYNEQFF. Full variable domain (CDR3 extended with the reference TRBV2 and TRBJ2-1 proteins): EPEVTQTPSHQVTQMGQEVILRCVPISNHLYFYWYRQILGQKVEFLVSFYNNEISEKSEIFDDQFSVERPDGSNFTLKIRSTKLEDSAMYFCATRAGTSGIGWYNEQFFGPGTRLTVL.